At least ten counts were recorded for the clone carrying this T cell receptor beta chain. The CDR3 length is 15 residues. Germline-derived CDR1 and CDR2 are LGHNA and YSLEER. Trimming removed 4 bases at V and 3 bases at J, with 15 bases between. TCRdb re-analysed the RT-PCR reads in MiXCR, keeping a single row per CDR3 protein. The sample has about 680,000 distinct CDR3 sequences; over 12% are singletons. This receptor was taken from a female donor in good health, serving as a healthy control. This rearrangement joins TRBV4-3 to TRBJ2-5; possible D gene TRBD2, 5 bases. The sequenced material came from memory CD4+ T cells from blood. This chain's CDR3 is CASSPETGREETQYF. The CDR3 nucleotides read TGCGCCAGCAGCCCGGAAACCGGGCGGGAAGAGACCCAGTACTTC.